This is a list of T cell receptor beta chains from one sample in a study of low-dose radiotherapy and immunotherapy resistance in tumors. Each CDR3 protein gets one entry after TCRdb re-called the reads with MiXCR. The table records tens of thousands of distinct CDR3 sequences, roughly 12% of them present only once. Sequencing was performed on PBMCs, taken before treatment. These receptors all stem from a female donor with ovarian cancer. The CDR3 runs from the conserved cysteine through the conserved F or W. The order of the fields is J gene, clone size, D gene, V gene, CDR3 DNA, CDR3 protein. The D gene is left open where the match is weak. A clone size is listed for some rows: how often the clone was seen (once, few, many), or a class if it is expanded.

TRBJ1-1 | many | TRBD1 | TRBV2 | TGTGCCAGCACCATCACACCGGGACAGGGCTCGGGTTTCTTT | CASTITPGQGSGFF
TRBJ2-7 | many | . | TRBV6-5 | TGTGCCAGCAGGAGGGGGGGTTCCTACGAGCAGTACTTC | CASRRGGSYEQYF
TRBJ2-3 | many | . | TRBV10-1 | TGCGCCAGCAGTGAGTCGCCAGTTAGCACAGATACGCAGTATTTT | CASSESPVSTDTQYF
TRBJ2-1 | many | . | TRBV3-1 | TGTGCCAGCAGCCAAGTCAGCACTGCCTACAATGAGCAGTTCTTC | CASSQVSTAYNEQFF
TRBJ2-1 | many | TRBD1 | TRBV12-3/TRBV12-4 | TGTGCCAGCAGCCTAGACAGGGGGCCCTACAATGAGCAGTTCTTC | CASSLDRGPYNEQFF
TRBJ2-6 | many | . | TRBV27 | TGTGCCAGCAGTTCCTGGTCGGTACAGGCCAACGTCCTGACTTTC | CASSSWSVQANVLTF
TRBJ1-2 | few | . | TRBV19 | TGTGCCAGTAACCCACTCGGGGGGTATGTCGGCTACACCTTC | CASNPLGGYVGYTF
TRBJ2-5 | many | TRBD1 | TRBV28 | TGTGCCAGCGCCAGGCCCGGGACAGGGGCCCAGTACTTC | CASARPGTGAQYF
TRBJ2-2 | many | . | TRBV2 | TGTGCCAGCAGTGGTCGGGCCGGGGAGCTGTTTTTT | CASSGRAGELFF
TRBJ2-1 | many | TRBD2 | TRBV12-3/TRBV12-4 | TGTGCCAGCAGTTTCGGGACTAGGTGGAATGAGCAGTTCTTC | CASSFGTRWNEQFF
TRBJ2-7 | many | TRBD1 | TRBV24-1 | TGTGCCACCTCAAGGACAGGGGAATACGAGCAGTACTTC | CATSRTGEYEQYF
TRBJ1-1 | many | . | TRBV12-3/TRBV12-4 | TGTGCCAGCATTATAGAGCCACTGAACACTGAAGCTTTCTTT | CASIIEPLNTEAFF
TRBJ2-1 | many | . | TRBV29-1 | TGCAGCGTTGAAGATCGCTTGGGGAATGAGCAGTTCTTC | CSVEDRLGNEQFF
TRBJ2-7 | few | . | TRBV27 | TGTGCCAGCATTTTTCGCAGCCAACTTTACGAGCAGTACTTC | CASIFRSQLYEQYF
TRBJ1-2 | many | . | TRBV11-2 | TGTGCCAGCAGCTGGCGGGTCGGGGCGGGGGGCTACACCTTC | CASSWRVGAGGYTF
TRBJ2-2 | large | . | TRBV28 | TGTGCCAGCAGTCACTTCCCCTTACCCACCGGGGAGCTGTTTTTT | CASSHFPLPTGELFF
TRBJ2-5 | . | . | TRBV28 | TGTGCCAGCAGTTTACCGCTAGGGCAAGAGACCCAGTACTTC | CASSLPLGQETQYF